The sequence of this TCR beta chain was determined in a study of metastatic and nonmetastatic thyroid tumors. Study-level points and caveats: Significantly greater TCR beta diversity was reportedly found in malignant thyroid tumors than in benign nodules (in blood and tumor).

Among the patients, none had received any treatment before thyroid surgery. Of note for this clone: Its specificity is not known.

Authors' analysis steps: Clinicopathological groups of papillary thyroid cancer showed CDR3 differences that were used to build a distant-metastasis classifier. Via MiXCR, TCRdb re-called the PCR reads. The authors' filters were not applied to this entry. Of roughly 18,000 clones listed, about a third are singletons. The CDR3 covers 17 residues. V was cut by 0 bases and J by 0 bases, with 12 bases left in between. Looked up from germline, CDR1 is SGHRS and CDR2 is YFSETQ. V gene TRBV5-1 combines with J gene TRBJ2-2; D uncertain. The sequenced material came from tumor tissue. This TCR was recovered from a female donor with papillary thyroid cancer or a benign thyroid nodule (not recorded which). Some clones in this sample may be carry-over from other donors' samples. CDR3 DNA sequence: TGCGCCAGCAGCTTGGACAAGGGCCTAGCGAACACCGGGGAGCTGTTTTTT. Translation gives CASSLDKGLANTGELFF. Together with reference TRBV5-1 and TRBJ2-2, the CDR3 gives the full variable domain: KAGVTQTPRYLIKTRGQQVTLSCSPISGHRSVSWYQQTPGQGLQFLFEYFSETQRNKGNFPGRFSGRQFSNSRSEMNVSTLELGDSALYLCASSLDKGLANTGELFFGEGSRLTVL.